Listed here is a single T cell receptor (beta chain). Per the original methods: Nucleated cell counts were estimated from reference gene primer amplification. Produced via immunoSEQ multiplex PCR; TCRdb's table is partial and in-frame only. That table gives V, J and clone size, and the DNA gave D and trimming. Of 300,000 to 350,000 clones in the sample, 87% were seen once. The sample belongs to a study of blood T cell repertoires in COVID-19. The wider study: The samples span acute and convalescent COVID-19 from the United States, Italy and Spain. PBMCs, B-cell-depleted T cells, or T cells were the source of the cDNA or gDNA that made up the material.

CDR3 length: 13 residues. CDR1 SGHRS and CDR2 YFSETQ come from the germline V gene. The V and J ends lost 2 bases and 11 bases respectively, with 14 bases between them. The TCR originated in a man younger than 35 with active or convalescent COVID-19. The sequenced sample consisted of peripheral blood. The J gene is TRBJ2-1, the V gene TRBV5-1; D perhaps matches TRBD2 (5 bases). The CDR3 loop is CASSLNQATKQFF. CDR3 in DNA: TGCGCCAGCAGCTTAAATCAAGCGACTAAGCAGTTCTTC. Combining the CDR3 with reference TRBV5-1 and TRBJ2-1 gives the whole variable domain KAGVTQTPRYLIKTRGQQVTLSCSPISGHRSVSWYQQTPGQGLQFLFEYFSETQRNKGNFPGRFSGRQFSNSRSEMNVSTLELGDSALYLCASSLNQATKQFFGPGTRLTVL.